This T cell receptor beta chain was observed in a study of blood T cells in healthy people across ages (dated by TCRdb to between 2014 and 2016). In terms of the full investigation: In model experiments, roughly one uniquely barcoded TCR beta cDNA molecule per two T cells was captured by template switching. The study measured age-related changes in TCR beta repertoire diversity using deep sequencing normalized with unique cDNA molecular identifiers. Four age groups were formed from the donors: young (average roughly 16 years), middle-aged (just under 40), aged (about 68) and long-lived (less than 85). The study analyzed two additional independent replicas of 1 million unique cDNA reads from the same blood draw for two donors, one aged 18 to 30 and one aged 80 or older. To avoid experimental bias, donors of different ages were randomly spread across the sequencing lanes. What the study reported, not specific to this receptor: As age increased, observed TCR beta diversity per million T cells dropped in a roughly linear way, and a significant reduction was already evident by age 40. Estimates of total diversity based on one million sequenced T cells were considered lower bounds and underestimates. Because donor CMV infection status was unknown, age-related changes in expanded clonotypes were potentially confounded. The percentage of naive T cells measured by flow cytometry correlated strongly with observed TCR beta diversity. Conclusive comparison of naive and antigen-experienced compartments was prevented by the profiling of bulk unsorted PBMCs. Compared with the aged group, more naive CD4+ T cells, fewer expanded clones and increased TCR diversity were shown by the long-lived group, suggesting age selection.

Donors were about 36 systemically healthy Caucasian individuals from Russia aged roughly 6 to 95 years. Each donor gave 8 to 10 milliliters of peripheral blood, drawn into EDTA-treated Vacutainer tubes. Ficoll-Paque density-gradient centrifugation was used to isolate PBMCs, with at least 6.5 million per sample. Trizol reagent was used to extract total RNA from the PBMCs, yielding at least 6 micrograms per sample. The percentages of naive CD45RAhigh/CD27high T cells were determined by flow cytometry on a PBMC aliquot from every donor. In this sample, this clonotype turned up many times. Its antigen is not yet known. Per-nucleotide qualities are absent, and no much larger clonotype sits a single base away. Libraries came from 5' RACE. Sequenced on an Illumina HiSeq 2500. The second PCR ran for roughly 6 to 11 cycles and used a J-beta primer mix along with a sample-barcoded 5' primer. Each TCR beta cDNA molecule received a unique molecular identifier from a template-switch 5' adaptor carrying 12 random nucleotides. Each sample yielded at least 3 million CDR3-containing paired-end reads. First-strand cDNA was synthesized from all RNA with the Mint cDNA synthesis kit, primed by a TRBC-specific oligonucleotide. After uracil-DNA glycosylase treatment, a first 18-cycle PCR used universal primers M1SS and BC2_uni_R on all cDNA. Per the original workflow: Normalization of each sample was performed by random selection of 1 million high-quality reads, each carrying a distinct molecular identifier. Reads sharing molecular identifiers were discarded rather than binned into consensus sequences. MiTCR, set to a Q25 quality threshold and the strictest error-elimination algorithm, was used for CDR3 identification, clonotype clustering and error correction. A nonparametric unseen species model using Euler transformation provided a lower-bound estimate of total TCR beta diversity. TCRdb trimmed public reads at Q25 via fastp, called clones via MiXCR and kept in-frame beta chains. Every entry covers one CDR3 protein and lists the most common genes and DNA from its rows. TCRdb, rather than the study authors, made the V and J calls. The sample table records 600,000 or so distinct CDR3 sequences; about 28% of these occur just once. The ten largest clonotypes hold 15% to 19% of the sample.

Trimmed from V: 4 bases; trimmed from J: 7 bases; junction bases lacking a gene match: 8. The germline V gene (reference sequence) yields SGHKS for CDR1 and YYEKEE for CDR2. The CDR3 numbers 14 residues from cysteine through phenylalanine. Only the CDR3 region is kept as DNA, spanning 42 bases read in frame from base 1. The sequence came from a woman older than 75 in good health. The sequence links TRBV5-5 to TRBJ2-5; TRBD1 fits 9 bases in the junction. The sequencing input was blood. The CDR3 in this case is CASSLWTGDGTQYF. The nucleotide sequence is TGTGCCAGCAGCCTTTGGACAGGGGATGGGACCCAGTACTTC.